Listed below are T cell receptor beta chains from one sample, sequenced in a study of CD8 T cells in ankylosing spondylitis. TCRdb fed the 5' RACE reads into MiXCR, producing one record per CDR3 protein. The sample comprises a few hundred thousand distinct CDR3 sequences, 20% to 25% of which are singletons, and about 17% rests with the top ten. What was sequenced was blood, either unsorted or a sorted T cell fraction (not recorded which). The receptors derive from a male donor with ankylosing spondylitis. Each CDR3 is given with its conserved first and last residue. The order of the fields is D gene, clone size, V gene, J gene, CDR3 protein, CDR3 DNA. The D gene is left open where the match is weak. Rows may omit the clone size; those that give it use once, few, many or a size class.

-,-,TRBV7-2,TRBJ1-5,CASSFSGARDQPQHF,TGTGCCAGCAGCTTCAGTGGGGCGAGGGATCAGCCCCAGCATTTT
TRBD1,once,TRBV24-1,TRBJ2-3,CATSDRDRGAGSSDTQYF,TGTGCCACCAGTGATCGGGACAGGGGGGCCGGGAGCTCAGATACGCAGTATTTT
TRBD1,-,TRBV3-1,TRBJ2-2,CASSQDQGAGIYVNTGELFF,TGTGCCAGCAGCCAAGACCAGGGGGCAGGGATTTATGTAAATACCGGGGAGCTGTTTTTT
TRBD1,-,TRBV6-5,TRBJ2-2,CASSFSGQRNTGELFF,TGTGCCAGCAGTTTTTCGGGACAGAGAAACACCGGGGAGCTGTTTTTT
TRBD2,-,TRBV27,TRBJ2-7,CASSLRLAVTYEQYF,TGTGCCAGCAGTTTAAGACTAGCGGTTACCTACGAGCAGTACTTC
-,few,TRBV10-3,TRBJ1-1,CAGRRGPNTEAFF,TGTGCCGGCCGCAGAGGACCAAACACTGAAGCTTTCTTT
-,few,TRBV3-1,TRBJ2-7,CASSSFSGSSYEQYF,TGTGCCAGCAGCTCCTTTAGTGGGAGCTCCTACGAGCAGTACTTC
-,-,TRBV4-1,TRBJ1-2,CASSHSKDRDSYTF,TGCGCCAGCAGTCATTCTAAGGACAGAGATAGCTACACCTTC
TRBD2,-,TRBV6-5,TRBJ2-1,CASSYTPGGRSSYNEQFF,TGTGCCAGCAGTTACACCCCGGGGGGGCGGAGCTCCTACAATGAGCAGTTCTTC
TRBD1,-,TRBV10-3,TRBJ2-3,CATRTGDDADTQYF,TGTGCCACGCGGACAGGGGACGACGCAGATACGCAGTATTTT
-,-,TRBV19,TRBJ2-7,CASSAGVGQRYF,TGTGCCAGTAGTGCCGGGGTCGGTCAAAGGTACTTC
TRBD1,once,TRBV25-1,TRBJ2-5,CASSDPGQVETQYF,TGTGCCAGCAGTGATCCCGGACAGGTAGAGACCCAGTACTTC
TRBD1,few,TRBV3-1,TRBJ1-4,CASSQPDRVRSEKLFF,TGTGCCAGCAGCCAGCCGGACAGGGTGCGGAGTGAAAAACTGTTTTTT
TRBD2,medium-sized,TRBV11-2,TRBJ2-1,CASSLTLAGGSYNEQFF,TGTGCCAGCAGCTTAACCCTAGCGGGAGGCTCCTACAATGAGCAGTTCTTC
TRBD2,-,TRBV6-1,TRBJ2-1,CASSLAGGANEQFF,TGTGCCAGCAGTCTAGCGGGAGGGGCCAATGAGCAGTTCTTC
TRBD1,-,TRBV6-2/TRBV6-3,TRBJ1-1,CASSSPTGGSDTEAFF,TGTGCCAGCAGTTCGCCGACAGGGGGATCGGACACTGAAGCTTTCTTT
-,-,TRBV7-8,TRBJ2-7,CASRPYRLDNSYEQYF,TGTGCCAGCAGACCCTACCGGCTGGATAACTCCTACGAGCAGTACTTC
-,few,TRBV28,TRBJ2-1,CASSVGGYTYNEQFF,TGTGCCAGCAGTGTGGGGGGCTACACCTACAATGAGCAGTTCTTC
TRBD2,-,TRBV20-1,TRBJ2-7,CSASHPLAGSYEQYF,TGCAGTGCTTCTCATCCGCTAGCGGGCTCCTACGAGCAGTACTTC
-,few,TRBV6-1,TRBJ1-5,CASSEDPREWSQPQHF,TGTGCCAGCAGTGAAGATCCCCGGGAGTGGAGTCAGCCCCAGCATTTT
TRBD1,few,TRBV18,TRBJ2-7,CASSPRTGSYEQYF,TGTGCCAGCTCACCCCGGACAGGGTCCTACGAGCAGTACTTC
-,many,TRBV29-1,TRBJ2-1,CGVTLMRDFYNEQFF,TGCGGCGTGACTCTCATGCGAGACTTCTACAATGAGCAGTTCTTC